This T cell receptor (beta chain) originates from a study of blood T cell repertoires in COVID-19. Across the study: The United States, Italy and Spain supplied acute and convalescent COVID-19 samples. Sources were T cells, B-cell-depleted T cells, or PBMCs; the material itself was cDNA or gDNA.

Some clones are missing from TCRdb's copy, which holds only in-frame ones; the method was immunoSEQ multiplex PCR. The table lists roughly 48,000 clones, roughly 87% of them singletons. This CDR3 comprises 13 residues. In germline, CDR1 is SNHLY, CDR2 FYNNEI. J was trimmed by 4 bases and V by 6 bases; bases with no gene match: 2. Sample: peripheral blood. V and J are TRBV2 and TRBJ2-1; 8 nucleotides line up with TRBD1. This receptor was obtained from a woman at least 80 years old with acute or convalescent COVID-19. The CDR3 is CASRDRVYNEQFF. In nucleotides, the CDR3 is TGTGCCAGCAGGGACAGGGTTTACAATGAGCAGTTCTTC.